This T cell receptor beta chain was sequenced in a study of blood T cell repertoires in COVID-19. In the study overall: The cDNA or gDNA used as material had been derived from T cells, B-cell-depleted T cells, or PBMCs.

Clones were read by immunoSEQ multiplex PCR, and TCRdb kept only the in-frame ones, dropping some. The table lists fewer than 20,000 clones, around four fifths of them singletons. This receptor was taken from an older man with active or convalescent COVID-19. The sequenced sample consisted of peripheral blood.

The DNA for the CDR3 is TGTGCCAGTAGACCAGGGGGCAATCAGCCCCAGCATTTT. Its translation is CASRPGGNQPQHF. The genes are TRBV19 and TRBJ1-5, with D perhaps matching TRBD1 (6 bases). The V gene's germline CDR1 is LNHDA and CDR2 SQIVND (reference sequence). This CDR3 region has 13 residues. The germline V and J ends were trimmed by 6 bases and 2 bases, with 8 bases remaining between them.